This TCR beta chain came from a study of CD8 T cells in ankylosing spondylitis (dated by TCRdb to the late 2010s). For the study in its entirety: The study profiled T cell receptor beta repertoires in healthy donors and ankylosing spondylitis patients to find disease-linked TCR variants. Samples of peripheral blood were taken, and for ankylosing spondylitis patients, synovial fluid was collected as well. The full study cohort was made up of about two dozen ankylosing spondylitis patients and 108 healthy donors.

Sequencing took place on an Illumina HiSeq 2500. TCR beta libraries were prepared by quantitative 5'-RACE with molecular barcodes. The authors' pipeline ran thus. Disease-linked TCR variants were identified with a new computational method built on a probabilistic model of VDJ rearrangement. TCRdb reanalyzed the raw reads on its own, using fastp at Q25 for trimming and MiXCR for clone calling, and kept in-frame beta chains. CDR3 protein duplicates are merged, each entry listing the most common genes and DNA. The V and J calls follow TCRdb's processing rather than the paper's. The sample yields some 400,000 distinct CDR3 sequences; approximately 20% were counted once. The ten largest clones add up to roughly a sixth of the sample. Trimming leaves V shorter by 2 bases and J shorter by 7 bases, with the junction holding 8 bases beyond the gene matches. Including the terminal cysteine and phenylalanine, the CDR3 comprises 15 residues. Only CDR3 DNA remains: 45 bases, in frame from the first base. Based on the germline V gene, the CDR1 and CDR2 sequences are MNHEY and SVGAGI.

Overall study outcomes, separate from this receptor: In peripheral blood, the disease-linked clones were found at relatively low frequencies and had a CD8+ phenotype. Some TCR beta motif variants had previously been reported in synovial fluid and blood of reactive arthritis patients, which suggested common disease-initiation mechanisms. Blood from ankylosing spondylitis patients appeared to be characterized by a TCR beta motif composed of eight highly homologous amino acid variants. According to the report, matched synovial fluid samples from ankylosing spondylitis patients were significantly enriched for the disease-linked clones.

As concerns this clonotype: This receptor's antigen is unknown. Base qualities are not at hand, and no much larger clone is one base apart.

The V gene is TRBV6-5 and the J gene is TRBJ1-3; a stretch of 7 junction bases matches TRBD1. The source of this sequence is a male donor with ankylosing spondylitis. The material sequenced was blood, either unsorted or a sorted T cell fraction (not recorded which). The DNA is TGTGCCAGCAGTTACAACCGCGACAGGGTCAACACCATATATTTT. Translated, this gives CASSYNRDRVNTIYF.